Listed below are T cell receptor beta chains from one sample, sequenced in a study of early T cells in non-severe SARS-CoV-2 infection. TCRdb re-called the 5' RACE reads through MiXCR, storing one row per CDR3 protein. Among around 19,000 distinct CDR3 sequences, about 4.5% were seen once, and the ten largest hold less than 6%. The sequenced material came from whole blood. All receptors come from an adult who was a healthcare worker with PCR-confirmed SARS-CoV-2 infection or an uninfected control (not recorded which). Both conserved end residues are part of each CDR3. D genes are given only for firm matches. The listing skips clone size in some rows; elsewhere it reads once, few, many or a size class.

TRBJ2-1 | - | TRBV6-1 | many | TGTGCCAGCATCGAACAGGGTGCAACTTCCTACAATGAGCAGTTCTTC | CASIEQGATSYNEQFF
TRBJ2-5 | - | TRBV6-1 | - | TGTGCCAGCAGGTCTATGGTAGGAGAGACCCAGTACTTC | CASRSMVGETQYF
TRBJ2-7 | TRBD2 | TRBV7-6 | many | TGTGCCAGCAGCTTAATAACCCCGACTAGCGGGGTTCGCTACGAGCAGTACTTC | CASSLITPTSGVRYEQYF
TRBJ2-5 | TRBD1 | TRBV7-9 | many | TGTGCCAGCAGCTTCAAGTATTTGGGACAGAAGGAGACCCAGTACTTC | CASSFKYLGQKETQYF
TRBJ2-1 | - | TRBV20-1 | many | TGCAGTGCTAGAGATCCTAGGTCCGGCAATGAGCAGTTCTTC | CSARDPRSGNEQFF
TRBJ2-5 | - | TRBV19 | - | TGTGCCAGTACCGCGACAGGTCCTGCAGAGACCCAGTACTTC | CASTATGPAETQYF
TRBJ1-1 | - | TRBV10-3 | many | TGTGCCACCATGGGTCCAGGGGCAATGAACACTGAAGCTTTCTTT | CATMGPGAMNTEAFF
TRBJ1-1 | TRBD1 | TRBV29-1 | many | TGCAGCGTTGAGGGCCGGTCCCCGACAGGGACTCCGAACACTGAAGCTTTCTTT | CSVEGRSPTGTPNTEAFF
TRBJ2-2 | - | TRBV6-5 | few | TGTGCCAGCAGTCGCGGCAGGGGCTGGGGGGAGCTGTTTTTT | CASSRGRGWGELFF
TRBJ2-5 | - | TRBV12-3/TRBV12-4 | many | TGTGCCAGCAGTTTAAACCAAGAGACCCAGTACTTC | CASSLNQETQYF
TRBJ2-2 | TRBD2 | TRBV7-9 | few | TGTGCCAGCAGCCCCAGTAGCGGGGGGGCCACCGGGGAGCTGTTTTTT | CASSPSSGGATGELFF
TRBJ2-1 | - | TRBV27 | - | TGTGCCAGCAGTCTGGGGGGTTCCTACAATGAGCAGTTCTTC | CASSLGGSYNEQFF
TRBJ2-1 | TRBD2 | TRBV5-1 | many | TGCGCCAGCAGGGGGTTAGCGGGAGCACTTGAGCAGTTCTTC | CASRGLAGALEQFF
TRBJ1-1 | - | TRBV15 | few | TGTGCCACCAGCAGAGATCGGGGAGGGGCCACTGAAGCTTTCTTT | CATSRDRGGATEAFF
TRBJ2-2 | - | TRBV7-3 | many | TGTGCCAGCAGCCTTAGAACCGGGGAGCTGTTTTTT | CASSLRTGELFF
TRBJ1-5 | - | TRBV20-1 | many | TGCAGTGCTGGCGGACGGGGGGGTCAGCCCCAGCATTTT | CSAGGRGGQPQHF
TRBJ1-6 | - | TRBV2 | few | TGTGCCAGCAGTGTGGAGGAAAACAGTAATTCACCCCTCCACTTT | CASSVEENSNSPLHF
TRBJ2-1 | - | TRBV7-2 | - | TGTGCCAGCAGCTTAGGCTCCACCCCCTCCTACAATGAGCAGTTCTTC | CASSLGSTPSYNEQFF
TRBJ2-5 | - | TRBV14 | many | TGTGCCAGCAGCCATCAGATCAAGTCAAGAGAGACCCAGTACTTC | CASSHQIKSRETQYF
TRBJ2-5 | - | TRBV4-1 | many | TGCGCCAGCAGCCAAAGGGAGGTGGGGGGATTCCAAGAGACCCAGTACTTC | CASSQREVGGFQETQYF
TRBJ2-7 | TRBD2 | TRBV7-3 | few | TGTGCCAGCAGTTTACCACGACTAGCGGGATCCTACGAGCAGTACTTC | CASSLPRLAGSYEQYF
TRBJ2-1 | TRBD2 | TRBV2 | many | TGTGCCAGCAAAGCCAACAAACTAGCGGGGCAGTTCTTC | CASKANKLAGQFF
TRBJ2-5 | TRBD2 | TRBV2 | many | TGTGCCGAGGAGAGGATCTCGCTAGCGGGAGTTGAGACCCAGTACTTC | CAEERISLAGVETQYF
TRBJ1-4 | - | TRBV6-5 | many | TGTGCCAGCAGTTACTCGTTTGCACAGACTGGTGATGAAAAACTGTTTTTT | CASSYSFAQTGDEKLFF
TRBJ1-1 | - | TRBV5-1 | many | TGCGCCAGCAGTCCCCAGGGGCAGGACACTGAAGCTTTCTTT | CASSPQGQDTEAFF
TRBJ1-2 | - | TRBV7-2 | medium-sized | TGTGCCAGCAGCTTAGCCGCCGTTAACTATGGCTACACCTTC | CASSLAAVNYGYTF
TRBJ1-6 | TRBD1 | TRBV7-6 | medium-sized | TGTGCCAGCAGCAATTCCAGGGGGCGGAATTCACCCCTCCACTTT | CASSNSRGRNSPLHF
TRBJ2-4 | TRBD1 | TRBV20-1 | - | TGCAGTGCGAGGGGACAGGGTGATGACATTCAGTACTTC | CSARGQGDDIQYF
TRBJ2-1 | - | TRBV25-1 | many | TGTGCCAGCAGTGAATATAAAGGGGTCAATGAGCAGTTCTTC | CASSEYKGVNEQFF
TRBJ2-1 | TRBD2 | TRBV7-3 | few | TGTGCCAGCAGCTTAGAGACTAGCGGGAGAGGAGGGGAGCAGTTCTTC | CASSLETSGRGGEQFF
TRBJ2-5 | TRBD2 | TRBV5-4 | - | TGTGCCAGCAGCGGGGGTAGAGGCGGGAGCCAAGAGACCCAGTACTTC | CASSGGRGGSQETQYF
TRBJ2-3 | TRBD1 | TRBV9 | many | TGTGCCAGCAGCGGCTTGACAGGGGGAACAGATACGCAGTATTTT | CASSGLTGGTDTQYF
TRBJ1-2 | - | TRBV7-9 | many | TGTGCCAGCAGCTTATTGCAGGGGAGCGTTGACTATGGCTACACCTTC | CASSLLQGSVDYGYTF
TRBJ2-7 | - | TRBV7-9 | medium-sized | TGTGCCAGCAGCTTAGTGTGGACGGCGGTCTACGAGCAGTACTTC | CASSLVWTAVYEQYF
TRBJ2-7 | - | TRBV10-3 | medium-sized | TGTGCCATCAGTGAGTCTGGTAGCGTGAACTACGAGCAGTACTTC | CAISESGSVNYEQYF
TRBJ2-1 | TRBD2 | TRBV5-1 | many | TGCGCCAGCAGCTTGGTGTCTAGCGGGAACTACAATGAGCAGTTCTTC | CASSLVSSGNYNEQFF
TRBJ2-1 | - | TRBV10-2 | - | TGCGCCAGCAGTGAGGGTCCAGGGATCTACAATGAGCAGTTCTTC | CASSEGPGIYNEQFF
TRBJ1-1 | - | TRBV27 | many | TGTGCCAGCAGTTTTTTGAGGGGATATGCTGAAGCTTTCTTT | CASSFLRGYAEAFF
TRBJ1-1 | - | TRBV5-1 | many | TGCGCCAGCAGCTTACAGGAGCCGAACACTGAAGCTTTCTTT | CASSLQEPNTEAFF
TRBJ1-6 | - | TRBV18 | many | TGTGCCAGCTCACCACCCGGAGACAGCCTTAATTCACCCCTCCACTTT | CASSPPGDSLNSPLHF
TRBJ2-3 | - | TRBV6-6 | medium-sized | TGTGCCAGCAGTTACTCTCTCGACAACCGAAAGTCATTTACAGATACGCAGTATTTT | CASSYSLDNRKSFTDTQYF
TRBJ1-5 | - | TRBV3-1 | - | TGTGCCAGCAGCCGCGAAGTGGGTCAGCCCCAGCATTTT | CASSREVGQPQHF
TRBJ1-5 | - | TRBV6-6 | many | TGTGCCAGCAGGGGGTATAGCAATCAGCCCCAGCATTTT | CASRGYSNQPQHF
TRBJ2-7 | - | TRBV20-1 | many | TGCAGTGCTAGTTCACTAGCCCAGAGCTACGAGCAGTACTTC | CSASSLAQSYEQYF
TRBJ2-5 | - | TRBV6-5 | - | TGTGCCAGCAGTCAAGGGGGGGGATTCCAAGAGACCCAGTACTTC | CASSQGGGFQETQYF
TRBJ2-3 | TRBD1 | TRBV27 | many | TGTGCCAGCAGTAACCACCGACAGGGTGGAACAGATACGCAGTATTTT | CASSNHRQGGTDTQYF
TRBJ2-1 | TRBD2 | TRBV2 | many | TGTGCCAGCAAATGGCTAGCGGGAGACGAAGGCAGGTTCTTC | CASKWLAGDEGRFF
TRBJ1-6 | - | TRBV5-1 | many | TGCGCCAGCAGCCCACAGGCGGGGGATTCACCCCTCCACTTT | CASSPQAGDSPLHF
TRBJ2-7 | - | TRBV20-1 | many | TGCAGTGCTACAGAGCTCTACGAGCAGTACTTC | CSATELYEQYF